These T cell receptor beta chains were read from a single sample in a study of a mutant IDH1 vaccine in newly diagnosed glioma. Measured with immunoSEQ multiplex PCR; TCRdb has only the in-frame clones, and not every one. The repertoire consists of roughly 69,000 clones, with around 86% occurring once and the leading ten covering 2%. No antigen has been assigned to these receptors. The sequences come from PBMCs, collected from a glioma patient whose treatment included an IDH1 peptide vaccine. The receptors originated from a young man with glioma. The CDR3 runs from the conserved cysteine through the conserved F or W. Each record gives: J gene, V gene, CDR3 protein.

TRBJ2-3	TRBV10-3	CAISGGTSGGHRTDTQYF
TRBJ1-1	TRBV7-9	CASSLGSLGNTEAFF
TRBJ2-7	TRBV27	CASSPLQGTSYEQYF
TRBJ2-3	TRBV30	CAWNAQPRGTQYF
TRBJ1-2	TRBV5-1	CASKAQGADYGYTF
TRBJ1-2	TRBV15	CATSSGLRDPYGYTF
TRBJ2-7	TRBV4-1	CASSQKQGIDEQYF
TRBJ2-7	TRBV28	CAIQGSKAAYEQYF
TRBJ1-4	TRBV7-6	CASSEATATNEKLFF
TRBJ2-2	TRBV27	CASSLRSGELFF
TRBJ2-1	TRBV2	CASTWDSYNEQFF
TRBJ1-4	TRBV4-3	CASSHGGDNEKLFF
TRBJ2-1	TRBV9	CASSPRLAQYNEQFF
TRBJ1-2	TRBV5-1	CASRAGEEMEGYTF
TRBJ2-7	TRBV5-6	CASSGRTGNYEQYF
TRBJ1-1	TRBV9	CASSVEGTVTMNTEAFF
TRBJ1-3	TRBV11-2	CASSLDGNSGNTIYF
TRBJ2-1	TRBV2	CASSVEGTSSYNEQFF
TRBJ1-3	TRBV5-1	CASSIGEGNTIYF
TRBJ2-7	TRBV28	CASSLMVTAHEQYF
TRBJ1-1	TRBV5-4	CASSLGQGGYTEAFF
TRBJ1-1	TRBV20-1	CSAVRDTEAFF
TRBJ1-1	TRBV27	CASSPRTGDTEAFF
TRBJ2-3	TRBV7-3	CASSLGGETTDTQYF
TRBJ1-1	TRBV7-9	CASSSGQNTEAFF
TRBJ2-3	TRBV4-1	CASSQRLAGTDTQYF
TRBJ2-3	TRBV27	CASSLSETGDTQYF
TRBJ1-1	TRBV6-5	CASSYHGDKGSEAFF
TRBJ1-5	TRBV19	CASSKGPNQPQHF
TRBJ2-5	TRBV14	CASSLGVQLEETQYF
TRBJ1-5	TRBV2	CASSLTLNQPQHF
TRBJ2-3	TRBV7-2	CASSWGADTQYF
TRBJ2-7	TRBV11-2	CASSFKSGGSYEQYF
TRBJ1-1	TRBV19	CASSTPGLNTEAFF
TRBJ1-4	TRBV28	CASSPLGENEKLFF
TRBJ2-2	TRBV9	CASSVLELAGTGELFF
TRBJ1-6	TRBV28	CASNDYPNSPLHF
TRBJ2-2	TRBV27	CASTWGSGEDAGELFF
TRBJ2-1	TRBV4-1	CASSQGWTGGYNEQFF
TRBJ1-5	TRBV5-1	CASSANRVGNQPQHF
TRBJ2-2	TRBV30	CAWSVIGSGELFF